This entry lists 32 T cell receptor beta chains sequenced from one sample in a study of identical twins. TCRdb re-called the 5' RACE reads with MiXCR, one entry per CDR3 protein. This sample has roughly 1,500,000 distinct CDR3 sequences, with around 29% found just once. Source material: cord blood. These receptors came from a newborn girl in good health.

As DNA, the CDR3 is TGTGCCAGCAGTCAAGAAGACGGAGCGAACTACGAGCAGTACTTC. It yields the protein CASSQEDGANYEQYF. The chain is built from TRBV12-3 or TRBV12-4 and TRBJ2-7; no reliable D call. Between the trimmed V and J ends, which lost 5 bases and 3 bases, there was a span of 17 bases. CDR3 size: 15 residues.

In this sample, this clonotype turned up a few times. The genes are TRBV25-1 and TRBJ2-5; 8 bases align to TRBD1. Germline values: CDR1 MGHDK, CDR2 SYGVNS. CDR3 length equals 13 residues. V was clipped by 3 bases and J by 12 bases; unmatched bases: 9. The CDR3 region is CASSDSTGTGEYF. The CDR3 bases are TGTGCCAGCAGTGACTCTACCGGGACAGGAGAGTACTTC. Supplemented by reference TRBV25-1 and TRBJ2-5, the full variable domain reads EADIYQTPRYLVIGTGKKITLECSQTMGHDKMYWYQQDPGMELHLIHYSYGVNSTEKGDLSSESTVSRIRTEHFPLTLESARPSHTSQYLCASSDSTGTGEYFGPGTRLLVL.

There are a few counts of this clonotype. This chain's CDR3 is CASSEMTSRQETQYF. In DNA form, the CDR3 reads TGTGCCAGCAGTGAGATGACTAGCCGCCAAGAGACCCAGTACTTC. J is TRBJ2-5 and V is TRBV6-1; TRBD2 agrees at 7 bases. CDR1 MNHNS and CDR2 SASEGT come from the germline V gene. The CDR3 totals 15 residues. The J segment lost 1 base and the V segment lost 3 bases, leaving 5 bases of the junction unmatched.

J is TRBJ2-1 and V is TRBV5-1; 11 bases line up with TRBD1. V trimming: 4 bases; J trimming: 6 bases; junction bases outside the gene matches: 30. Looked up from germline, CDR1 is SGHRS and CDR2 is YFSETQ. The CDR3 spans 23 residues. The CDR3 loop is CASSRWTGGLGGVVSWGSNEQFF. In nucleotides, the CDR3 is TGCGCCAGCAGCAGATGGACAGGGGGCTTAGGAGGAGTTGTGAGCTGGGGGTCCAATGAGCAGTTCTTC. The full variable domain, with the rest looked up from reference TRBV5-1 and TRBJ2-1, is KAGVTQTPRYLIKTRGQQVTLSCSPISGHRSVSWYQQTPGQGLQFLFEYFSETQRNKGNFPGRFSGRQFSNSRSEMNVSTLELGDSALYLCASSRWTGGLGGVVSWGSNEQFFGPGTRLTVL.

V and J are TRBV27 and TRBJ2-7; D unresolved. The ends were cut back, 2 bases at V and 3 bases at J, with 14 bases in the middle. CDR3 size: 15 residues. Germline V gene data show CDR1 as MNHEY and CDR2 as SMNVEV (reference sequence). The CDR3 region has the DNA TGTGCCAGCAGTTTAAATGGTCTCGTGAACTACGAGCAGTACTTC. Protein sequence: CASSLNGLVNYEQYF.

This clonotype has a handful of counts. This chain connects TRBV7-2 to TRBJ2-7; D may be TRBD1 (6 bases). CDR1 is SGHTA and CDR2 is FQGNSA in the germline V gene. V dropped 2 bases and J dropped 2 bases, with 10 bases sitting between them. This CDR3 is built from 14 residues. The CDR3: CASSLRDIAYEQYF. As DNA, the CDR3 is TGTGCCAGCAGCTTAAGGGACATTGCCTACGAGCAGTACTTC.

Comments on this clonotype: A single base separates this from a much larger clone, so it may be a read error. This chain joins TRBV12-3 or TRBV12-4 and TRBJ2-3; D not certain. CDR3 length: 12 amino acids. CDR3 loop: CASSFKADMQYF. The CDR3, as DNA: TGTGCCAGCAGTTTTAAGGCAGATATGCAGTATTTT.

CDR3 nucleotide sequence: TGTGCCAGCAGCCGAGATGGGGTAGCAACTAATGAAAAACTGTTTTTT. As protein: CASSRDGVATNEKLFF. V is TRBV3-1 and J is TRBJ1-4; no clear D gene. The V and J ends lost 4 bases and 0 bases respectively, with 12 bases between them. The CDR3 consists of 16 residues. The germline V gene has CDR1 LGHDT and CDR2 YNNKEL (reference sequence).

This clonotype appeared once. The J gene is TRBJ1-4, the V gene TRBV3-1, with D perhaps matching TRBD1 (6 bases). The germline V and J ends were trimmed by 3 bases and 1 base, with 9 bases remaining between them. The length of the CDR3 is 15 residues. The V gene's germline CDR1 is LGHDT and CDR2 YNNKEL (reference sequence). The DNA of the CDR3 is TGTGCCAGCAGCCACAGGGGAATAACTAATGAAAAACTGTTTTTT. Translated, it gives CASSHRGITNEKLFF.

The CDR3 bases are TGTGCCAGCAGCTTAGTTGGGTCCCCGAACACCGGGGAGCTGTTTTTT. This gives the protein CASSLVGSPNTGELFF. J is TRBJ2-2 and V is TRBV7-2; D ambiguous. Germline assignment: CDR1 SGHTA and CDR2 FQGNSA. CDR3 size: 16 residues. Trimming cost V 1 base and J 0 bases, with 9 bases left between them.

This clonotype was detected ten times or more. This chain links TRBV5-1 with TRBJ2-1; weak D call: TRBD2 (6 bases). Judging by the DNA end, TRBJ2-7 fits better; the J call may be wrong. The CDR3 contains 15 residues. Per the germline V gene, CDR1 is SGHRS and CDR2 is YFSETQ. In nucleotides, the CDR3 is TGCGCCAGCAGCTTGGACGGGAGCTCCTACAATGAGCAGTACTTC. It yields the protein CASSLDGSSYNEQYF.

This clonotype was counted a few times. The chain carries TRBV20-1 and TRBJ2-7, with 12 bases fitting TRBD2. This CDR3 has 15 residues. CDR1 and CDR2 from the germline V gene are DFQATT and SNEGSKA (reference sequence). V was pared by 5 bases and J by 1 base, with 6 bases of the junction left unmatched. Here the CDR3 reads CSAPRTSGISYEQYF. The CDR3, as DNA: TGCAGTGCTCCGCGGACTAGCGGGATTTCCTACGAGCAGTACTTC.

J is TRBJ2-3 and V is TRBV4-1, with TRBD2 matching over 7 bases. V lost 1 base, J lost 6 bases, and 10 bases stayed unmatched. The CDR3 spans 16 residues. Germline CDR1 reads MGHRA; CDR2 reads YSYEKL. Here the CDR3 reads CASSQVGRELGDTQYF. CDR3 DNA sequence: TGCGCCAGCAGCCAAGTTGGGCGGGAGCTAGGGGATACGCAGTATTTT.

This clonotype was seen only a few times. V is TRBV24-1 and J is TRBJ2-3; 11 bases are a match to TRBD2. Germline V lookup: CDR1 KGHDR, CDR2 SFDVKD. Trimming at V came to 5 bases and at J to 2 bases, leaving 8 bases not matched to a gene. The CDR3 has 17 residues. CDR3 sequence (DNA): TGTGCCACCAGTGGTAGCGGGGGGGACCTTATCACAGATACGCAGTATTTT. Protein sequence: CATSGSGGDLITDTQYF.

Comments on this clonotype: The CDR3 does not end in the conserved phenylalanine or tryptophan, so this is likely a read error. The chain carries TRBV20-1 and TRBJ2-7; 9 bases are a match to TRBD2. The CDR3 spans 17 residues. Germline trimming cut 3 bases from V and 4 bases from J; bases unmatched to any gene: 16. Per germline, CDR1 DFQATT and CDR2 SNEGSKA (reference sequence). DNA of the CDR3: TGCAGTGCTAGTGCTGCGATTAAGGCTAGCGGGAATTACGAGCAGTACTAC. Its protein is CSASAAIKASGNYEQYY.

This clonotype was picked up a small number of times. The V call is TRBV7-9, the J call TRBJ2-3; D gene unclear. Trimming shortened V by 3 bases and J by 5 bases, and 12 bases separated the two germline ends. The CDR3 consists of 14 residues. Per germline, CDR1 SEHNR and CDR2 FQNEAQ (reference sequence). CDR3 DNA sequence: TGTGCCAGCAGCTTCTCGGCAGGAGTAGATACGCAGTATTTT. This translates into CASSFSAGVDTQYF. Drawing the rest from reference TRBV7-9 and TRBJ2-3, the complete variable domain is DTGVSQNPRHKITKRGQNVTFRCDPISEHNRLYWYRQTLGQGPEFLTYFQNEAQLEKSRLLSDRFSAERPKGSFSTLEIQRTEQGDSAMYLCASSFSAGVDTQYFGPGTRLTVL.

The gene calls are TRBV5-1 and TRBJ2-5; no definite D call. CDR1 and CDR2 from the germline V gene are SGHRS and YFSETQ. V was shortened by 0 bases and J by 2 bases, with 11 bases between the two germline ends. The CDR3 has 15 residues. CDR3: CASSLGVALQETQYF. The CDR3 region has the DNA TGCGCCAGCAGCTTGGGCGTAGCCCTACAAGAGACCCAGTACTTC.

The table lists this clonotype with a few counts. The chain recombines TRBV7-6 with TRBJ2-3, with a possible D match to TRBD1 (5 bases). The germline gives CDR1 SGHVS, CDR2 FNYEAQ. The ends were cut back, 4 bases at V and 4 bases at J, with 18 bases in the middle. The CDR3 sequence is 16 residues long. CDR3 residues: CASSSKMPGHADTQYF. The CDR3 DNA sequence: TGTGCCAGCAGCTCAAAGATGCCCGGACATGCAGATACGCAGTATTTT.

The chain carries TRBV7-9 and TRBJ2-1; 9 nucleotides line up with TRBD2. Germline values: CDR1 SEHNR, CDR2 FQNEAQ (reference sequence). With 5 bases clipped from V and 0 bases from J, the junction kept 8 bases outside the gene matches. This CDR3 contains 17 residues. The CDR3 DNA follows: TGTGCCAGCAGCCCATTAGCGGGAGCGAGCTCCTACAATGAGCAGTTCTTC. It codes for CASSPLAGASSYNEQFF.

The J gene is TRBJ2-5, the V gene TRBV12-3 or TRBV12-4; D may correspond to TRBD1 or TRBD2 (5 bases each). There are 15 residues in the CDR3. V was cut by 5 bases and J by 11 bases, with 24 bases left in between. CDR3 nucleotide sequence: TGTGCCAGCAGTCTTAGGGGTAAAGGGGCGGGTGAGCAGTACTTC. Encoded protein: CASSLRGKGAGEQYF.

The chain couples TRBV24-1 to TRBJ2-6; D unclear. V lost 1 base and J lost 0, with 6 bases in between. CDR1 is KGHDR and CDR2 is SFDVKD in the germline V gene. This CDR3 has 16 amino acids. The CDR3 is CATSDFRGSGANVLTF. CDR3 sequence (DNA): TGTGCCACCAGTGATTTCCGCGGCTCTGGGGCCAACGTCCTGACTTTC.

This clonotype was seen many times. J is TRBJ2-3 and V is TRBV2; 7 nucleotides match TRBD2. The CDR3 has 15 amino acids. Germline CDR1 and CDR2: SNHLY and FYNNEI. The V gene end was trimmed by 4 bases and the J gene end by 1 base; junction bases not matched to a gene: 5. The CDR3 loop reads CASSGTRGGTDTQYF. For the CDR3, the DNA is TGTGCCAGCAGTGGGACTAGGGGTGGCACAGATACGCAGTATTTT.

The chain's CDR3 is CASSHPETGTGELFF. CDR3 nucleotides: TGTGCCAGCAGTCATCCGGAGACAGGCACCGGGGAGCTGTTTTTT. The chain has TRBV7-2 and TRBJ2-2, with D perhaps matching TRBD1 (6 bases). V gave up 6 bases and J gave up 4 bases, with 15 bases separating them. The CDR3 is 15 residues long. Per the germline V gene, CDR1 is SGHTA and CDR2 is FQGNSA. Full variable domain (remainder filled in from reference TRBV7-2 and TRBJ2-2): GAGVSQSPSNKVTEKGKDVELRCDPISGHTALYWYRQSLGQGLEFLIYFQGNSAPDKSGLPSDRFSAERTGGSVSTLTIQRTQQEDSAVYLCASSHPETGTGELFFGEGSRLTVL.

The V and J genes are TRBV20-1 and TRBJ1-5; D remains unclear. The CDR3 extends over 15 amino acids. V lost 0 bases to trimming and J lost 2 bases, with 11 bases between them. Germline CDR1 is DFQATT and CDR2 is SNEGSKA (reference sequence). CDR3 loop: CSARDRGFGNQPQHF. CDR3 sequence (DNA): TGCAGTGCTAGAGATCGGGGTTTCGGCAATCAGCCCCAGCATTTT.

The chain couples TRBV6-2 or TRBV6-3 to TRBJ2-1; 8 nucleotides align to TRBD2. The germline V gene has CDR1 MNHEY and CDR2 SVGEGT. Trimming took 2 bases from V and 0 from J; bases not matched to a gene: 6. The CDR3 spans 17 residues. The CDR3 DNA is TGTGCCAGCAGTTACCCACCAGGGACTAGCTCCTACAATGAGCAGTTCTTC. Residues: CASSYPPGTSSYNEQFF.

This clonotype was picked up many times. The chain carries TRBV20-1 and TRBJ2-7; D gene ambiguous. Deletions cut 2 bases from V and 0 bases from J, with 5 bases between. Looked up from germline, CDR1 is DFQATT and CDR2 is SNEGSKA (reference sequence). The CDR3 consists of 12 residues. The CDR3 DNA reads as TGCAGTGCTAGACAGGCCTCCTACGAGCAGTACTTC. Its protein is CSARQASYEQYF.

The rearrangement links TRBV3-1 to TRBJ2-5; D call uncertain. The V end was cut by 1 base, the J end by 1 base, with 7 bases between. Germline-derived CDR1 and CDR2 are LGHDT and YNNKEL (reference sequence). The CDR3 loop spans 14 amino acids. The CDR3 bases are TGTGCCAGCAGCCAAGCTCTCCTCCAAGAGACCCAGTACTTC. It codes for CASSQALLQETQYF.

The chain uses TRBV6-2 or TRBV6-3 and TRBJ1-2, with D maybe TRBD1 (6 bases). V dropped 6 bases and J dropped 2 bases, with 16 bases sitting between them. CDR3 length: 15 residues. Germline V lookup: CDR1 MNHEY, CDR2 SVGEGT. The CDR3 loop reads CASRHRDKKNYGYTF. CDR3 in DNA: TGTGCCAGCAGACACCGGGACAAAAAAAACTATGGCTACACCTTC.

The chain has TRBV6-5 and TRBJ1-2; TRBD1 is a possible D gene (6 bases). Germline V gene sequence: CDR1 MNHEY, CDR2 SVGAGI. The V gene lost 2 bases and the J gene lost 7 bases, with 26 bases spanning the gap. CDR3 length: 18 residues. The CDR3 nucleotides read TGTGCCAGCAGTTACGGGCGGTTCGGGACAAACTCGAAACCTGGCTACACCTTC. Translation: CASSYGRFGTNSKPGYTF.

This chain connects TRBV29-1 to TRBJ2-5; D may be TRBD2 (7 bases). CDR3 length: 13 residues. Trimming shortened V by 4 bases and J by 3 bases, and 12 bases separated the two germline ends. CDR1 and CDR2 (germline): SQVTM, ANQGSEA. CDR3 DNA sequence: TGCAGCGTTGTGCCGGGGGGCAAAGAGACCCAGTACTTC. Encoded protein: CSVVPGGKETQYF. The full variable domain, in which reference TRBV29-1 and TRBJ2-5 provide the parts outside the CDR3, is SAVISQKPSRDICQRGTSLTIQCQVDSQVTMMFWYRQQPGQSLTLIATANQGSEATYESGFVIDKFPISRPNLTFSTLTVSNMSPEDSSIYLCSVVPGGKETQYFGPGTRLLVL.

The CDR3 DNA is TGTGCCAGCAGTTTAAAGCCCCGGCAGACTAACTATGGCTACACCTTC. Its protein is CASSLKPRQTNYGYTF. J is TRBJ1-2 and V is TRBV12-3 or TRBV12-4; D gene ambiguous. V was clipped by 2 bases and J by 0 bases, with 13 bases between them. This CDR3 is 16 amino acids long.

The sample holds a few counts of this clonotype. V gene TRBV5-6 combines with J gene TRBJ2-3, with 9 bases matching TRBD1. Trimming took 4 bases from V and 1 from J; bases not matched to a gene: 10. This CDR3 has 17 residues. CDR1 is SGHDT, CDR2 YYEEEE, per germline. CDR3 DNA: TGTGCCAGCAGCCCCCGGGACAGGGCCCTTGGCACAGATACGCAGTATTTT. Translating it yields CASSPRDRALGTDTQYF.